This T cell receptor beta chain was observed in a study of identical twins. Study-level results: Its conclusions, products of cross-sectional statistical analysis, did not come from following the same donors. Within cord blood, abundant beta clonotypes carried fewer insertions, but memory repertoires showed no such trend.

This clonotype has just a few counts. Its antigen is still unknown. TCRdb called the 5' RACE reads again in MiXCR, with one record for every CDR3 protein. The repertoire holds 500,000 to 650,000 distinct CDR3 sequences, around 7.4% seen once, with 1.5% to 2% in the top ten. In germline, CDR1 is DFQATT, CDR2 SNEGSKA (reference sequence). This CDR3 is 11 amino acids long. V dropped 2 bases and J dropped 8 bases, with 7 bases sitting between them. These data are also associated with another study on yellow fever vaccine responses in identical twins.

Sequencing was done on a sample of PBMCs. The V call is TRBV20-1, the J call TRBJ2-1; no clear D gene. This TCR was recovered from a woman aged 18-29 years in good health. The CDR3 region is CSARHGHEQFF. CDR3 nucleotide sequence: TGCAGTGCTAGACACGGTCATGAGCAGTTCTTC.